In this sample, the clone carrying this T cell receptor (beta chain) turned up many times. The record originates from a study of Graves' ophthalmopathy and Graves' hyperthyroidism. RNA transcripts yielded amplified TCR beta CDR3 regions. Amplification began with first-round RT-PCR using HTBI primers, then second-round multiplex PCR was performed. TCRdb passed the multiplex PCR reads through MiXCR, listing each CDR3 protein once. This sample carries 620,000 or so distinct CDR3 sequences, 22% of them seen once, and the ten largest clones take more than 5.5%. Stable hyperthyroid donors showed no ophthalmopathy during 18 months follow-up. Aged 18 to 65, hyperthyroidism patients had been newly diagnosed, with under 2 months' duration. No donor had other autoimmune disease, uncontrolled infection, pregnancy or lactation. Serum thyroxine and TRAb, along with clinical symptoms, thyroid ultrasound and orbital computed tomography, were what diagnosis relied on.

CDR1 and CDR2 (germline): SGHTA, FQGTGA. This CDR3 is 13 amino acids long. Trimming cost V 1 base and J 3 bases, with 7 bases left between them. The chain employs TRBV7-3 and TRBJ2-7, with D hard to call. The specimen sequenced was peripheral blood. This TCR derives from a woman between 18 and 29 years old with stable Graves' hyperthyroidism. Some clones in this sample may be carry-over from other donors' samples. CDR3 loop: CASSLSGDYEQYF. The CDR3 nucleotides read TGTGCCAGCAGCTTAAGCGGAGACTACGAGCAGTACTTC.